This paragraph reports one T cell receptor beta chain. Its antigen is unidentified. Germline CDR1 is KGHDR and CDR2 is SFDVKD. The CDR3 has 13 amino acids. V was cut by 0 bases and J by 4 bases, with 6 bases left in between. Researchers took RNA transcripts and amplified the TCR beta CDR3 regions from them. The HTBI primer set drove a first-round RT-PCR of the TCR CDR3. TCRdb ran MiXCR on the multiplex PCR reads and lists one entry per CDR3 protein. The sample contains a few hundred thousand distinct CDR3 sequences, around 21% of which appear only once. Hyperthyroidism patients were newly diagnosed, had disease duration under 2 months, and were aged 18 to 65 years. The sample originates from a study of T cells in Graves' hyperthyroidism and ophthalmopathy. Findings and limits, study-wide: Stable hyperthyroidism was separated from ophthalmopathy by a model based on 13 V-J features. Also found in blood were most expanded thyroid clonotypes above 0.001. Median prediction lead before ophthalmopathy onset was 6.5 months with the model.

The chain employs TRBV24-1 and TRBJ2-7, with D perhaps TRBD1 (6 bases). Specimen: blood. This clonotype originated in a man younger than 30 with Graves' hyperthyroidism. CDR3 DNA sequence: TGTGCCACCAGTGATTTGACAGGGTACGAGCAGTACTTC. Its protein is CATSDLTGYEQYF.